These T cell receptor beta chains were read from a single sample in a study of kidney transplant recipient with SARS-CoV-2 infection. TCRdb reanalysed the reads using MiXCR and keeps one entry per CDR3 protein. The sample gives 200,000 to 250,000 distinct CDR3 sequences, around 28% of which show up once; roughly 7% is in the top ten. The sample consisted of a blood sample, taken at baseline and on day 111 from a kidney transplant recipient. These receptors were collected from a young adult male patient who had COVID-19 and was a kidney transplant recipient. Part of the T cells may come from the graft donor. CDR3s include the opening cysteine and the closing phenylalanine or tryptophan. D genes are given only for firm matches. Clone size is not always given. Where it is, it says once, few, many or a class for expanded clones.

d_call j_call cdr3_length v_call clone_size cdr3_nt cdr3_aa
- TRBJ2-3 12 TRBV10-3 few TGTGCCATCAGTGAAGGACATTATACGCAGTATTTT CAISEGHYTQYF
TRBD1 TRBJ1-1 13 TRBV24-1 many TGTGCCACCAGTGGCCGACAGGGGTCCCGTGCTTTCTTT CATSGRQGSRAFF
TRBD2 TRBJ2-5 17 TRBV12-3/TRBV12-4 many TGTGCCAGCAGTCCCACCGGGCGGGAGGGCCCCCAAGAGACCCAGTACTTC CASSPTGREGPQETQYF
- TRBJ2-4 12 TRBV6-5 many TGTGCCAGCAGAAGGGACAAAAACATTCAGTACTTC CASRRDKNIQYF
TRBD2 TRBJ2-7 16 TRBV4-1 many TGCGCCAGCAGCCCGGGGACCAGCGGGAGGACCTACGAGCAGTACTTC CASSPGTSGRTYEQYF
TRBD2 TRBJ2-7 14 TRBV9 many TGTGCCAGCAGCGTCGGACTAGCGGGGAACGAGCAGTACTTC CASSVGLAGNEQYF
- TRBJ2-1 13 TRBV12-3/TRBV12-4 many TGTGCCAGCAGTTTCGTTAGGAAGGATGCGCAGTTCTTC CASSFVRKDAQFF
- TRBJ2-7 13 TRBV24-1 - TGTGCCACCAGTGATCCAAACAGCTACGAGCAGTACTTC CATSDPNSYEQYF
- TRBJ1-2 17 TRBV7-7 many TGTGCCAGCAGCCTCTCCCGTAAGTGCCGAAAGACCTATGGCTACACCTTC CASSLSRKCRKTYGYTF
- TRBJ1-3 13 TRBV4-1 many TGCGCCAGCAGCCTGGACAGCCGAGACACCATATATTTT CASSLDSRDTIYF
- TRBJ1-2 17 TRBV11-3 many TGTGCCAGCAGCGGGTTCTACGATCTCGGAAAGACCTATGGCTACACCTTC CASSGFYDLGKTYGYTF
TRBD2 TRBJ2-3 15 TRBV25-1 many TGTGCCAGCACAAGAGCGGGGGGGCTTTCAGATACGCAGTATTTT CASTRAGGLSDTQYF
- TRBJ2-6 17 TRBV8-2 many TGTGGCAAAAGGCTCAGGATAACACAAAGTCGGGCCAACGTCCTGACTTTC CGKRLRITQSRANVLTF
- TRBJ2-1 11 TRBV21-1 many TGTGCCAGCAGCAAAGCGCCGCCTCAGTTCTTC CASSKAPPQFF
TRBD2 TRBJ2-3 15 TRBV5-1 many TGCGCCAGCAAGAACCTAGCGGGGGGCACAGATACGCAGTATTTT CASKNLAGGTDTQYF
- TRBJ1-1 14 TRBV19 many TGTGCCAGTAGTATCCGCGGACCGGGCACTGAAGCTTTCTTT CASSIRGPGTEAFF
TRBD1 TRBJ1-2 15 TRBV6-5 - TGTGCCAGCAGTTACTCGGCAGGGGGCACGTATGGCTCCGCCTTC CASSYSAGGTYGSAF
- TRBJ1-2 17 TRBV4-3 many TGCGCCAGCAGCTACTATCAAGGACGTCGAAAGACCTATGGCTACACCTTC CASSYYQGRRKTYGYTF
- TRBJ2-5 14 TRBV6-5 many TGTGCCAGCAGTTACGGGACACTCGCGGAGACCCAGTACTTC CASSYGTLAETQYF
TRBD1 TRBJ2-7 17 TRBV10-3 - TGTGCCATCAGTGACCTTCGACGGACAGGGAATACCTACGAGCAGTACTTC CAISDLRRTGNTYEQYF
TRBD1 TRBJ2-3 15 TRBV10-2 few TGCGCCAGCAGCCAAAGACAGGGGATAAGAGATACGCAGTATTTT CASSQRQGIRDTQYF
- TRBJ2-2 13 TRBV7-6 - TGTGCTAGCAGCTCGACTCTGGCCGGGGAGCTGTTTTTT CASSSTLAGELFF
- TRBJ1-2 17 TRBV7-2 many TGTGCCAGCAGCCGTCGGGCCAGAGACGGAAAGACCTATGGCTACACCTTC CASSRRARDGKTYGYTF
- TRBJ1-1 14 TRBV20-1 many TGCAGTGCTAGAGCTACTGACCATTTCACTGAAGCTTTCTTT CSARATDHFTEAFF
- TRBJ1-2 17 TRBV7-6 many TGTGCCAGCAGCTTCCTGAATGAATCTCGAAAGACCTATGGCTACACCTTC CASSFLNESRKTYGYTF
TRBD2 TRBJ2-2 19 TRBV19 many TGTGCCAGTAGTATCGGGCGGGGTAGCGGGCATTCGCGGACCGGGGAGCTGTTTTTT CASSIGRGSGHSRTGELFF
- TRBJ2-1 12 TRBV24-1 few TGTGCCACCAGTGAGGCATACAATGAGCAGTTCTTC CATSEAYNEQFF
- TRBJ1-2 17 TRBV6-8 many TGTGCCAGCAGTTCTTCACCACGCTCTAGAAAGACCTATGGCTACACCTTC CASSSSPRSRKTYGYTF
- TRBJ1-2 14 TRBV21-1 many TGTGCCAGCAGCAAATGGGTAGGGCTCTATGGCTACACCTTC CASSKWVGLYGYTF
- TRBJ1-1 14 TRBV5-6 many TGTGCCAGCAGCGGGGTCTTAACGAACACTGAAGCTTTCTTT CASSGVLTNTEAFF
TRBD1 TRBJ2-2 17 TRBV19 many TGTGCCAGTAGTACTCCGAGGGGGACAGGGGGCCCCGGGGAGCTGTTTTTT CASSTPRGTGGPGELFF
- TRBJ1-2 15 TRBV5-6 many TGTGCCAGCAGCTTGGGTGGGGGACACACCTATGGCTACACCTTC CASSLGGGHTYGYTF
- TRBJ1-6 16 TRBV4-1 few TGCGCCAGCAGCAGTACCGGGAGTCAAAGGAGTTCACCCCTCCACTTT CASSSTGSQRSSPLHF
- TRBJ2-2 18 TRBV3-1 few TGTGCCAGCAGCTTTGCGGCTCCCATTTCAGGCTTGACCGGGGAGCTGTTTTTT CASSFAAPISGLTGELFF
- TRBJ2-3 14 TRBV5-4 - TGTGCCAGCAGCTTGGGGCCACACACAGATACGCAGTATTTT CASSLGPHTDTQYF
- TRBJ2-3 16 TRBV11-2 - TGTGCCAGCAGCTCCCGGGACCAAACTAGCACAGATACGCAGTATTTT CASSSRDQTSTDTQYF
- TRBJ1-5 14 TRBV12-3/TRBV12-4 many TGTGCCAGCAGTCCTTTGGGGGGAAATCAGCCCCAGCATTTT CASSPLGGNQPQHF
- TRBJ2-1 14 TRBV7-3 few TGTGCCAGCAGCCTAGGACCCCACGGCAATGAGCAGTTCTTC CASSLGPHGNEQFF
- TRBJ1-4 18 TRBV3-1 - TGTGCCAGCAGCGTCGGTGATCCCATTAAGGTGCATAATGAAAAACTGTTTTTT CASSVGDPIKVHNEKLFF
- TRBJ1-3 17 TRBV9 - TGTGCCAGCAGAGTAGCTCCGGGGGTACAGGGAGGAAACACCATATATTTT CASRVAPGVQGGNTIYF
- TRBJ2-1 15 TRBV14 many TGTGCCAGCAGCCAAGTGGTGGGCTCCTACAATGAGCAGTTCTTC CASSQVVGSYNEQFF
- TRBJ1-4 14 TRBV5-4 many TGTGCCAGCAGCTTCGGGGGGCCTAATGAAAAACTGTTTTTT CASSFGGPNEKLFF
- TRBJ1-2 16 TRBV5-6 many TGTGCCAGCAGCTCGACCCCGGCAGAACTATTCTATGGCTACACCTTC CASSSTPAELFYGYTF
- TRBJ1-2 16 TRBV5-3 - TGTGCCAGATGTAACATAGTGGTGAGAAAGACCTATGGCTACACCTTC CARCNIVVRKTYGYTF
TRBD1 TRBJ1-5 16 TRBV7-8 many TGTGCCAGCAGCCTGTCCCGGGACAGGTGGAATCAGCCCCAGCATTTT CASSLSRDRWNQPQHF
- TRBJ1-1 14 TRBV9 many TGTGCCAGCAGCGTAGAAGCGACCTACACTGAAGCTTTCTTT CASSVEATYTEAFF
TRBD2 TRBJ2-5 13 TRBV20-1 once TGCAGTGCTCGAGCGGGAGTTCAAAAGACCCAGTACTTC CSARAGVQKTQYF
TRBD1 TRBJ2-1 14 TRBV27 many TGTGCCAGCAGTTTAAGGTCAGGGGGAGATGAGCAGTTCTTC CASSLRSGGDEQFF
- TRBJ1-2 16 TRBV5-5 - TGTGCCAGCCCCACGGCTGTCTCGCGAAAGACCTATGGCTACACCTTC CASPTAVSRKTYGYTF
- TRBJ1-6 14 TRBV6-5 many TGTGCCAGCAGTTCTCGGGACGGGAGTTCACCCCTCCACTTT CASSSRDGSSPLHF
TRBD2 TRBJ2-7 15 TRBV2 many TGTGCCAGCAGTGATATAGCGGGAGGGAGTTACGAGCAGTACTTC CASSDIAGGSYEQYF
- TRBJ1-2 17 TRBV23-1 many TGCGCCAGCAGTCCAGCCGTGCTACGCAGAAAGACCTATGGCTACACCTTC CASSPAVLRRKTYGYTF
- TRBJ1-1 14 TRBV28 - TGTGCCAGCAATCCTGATGGGTTGGGCACAGAAACTTTCTTT CASNPDGLGTETFF
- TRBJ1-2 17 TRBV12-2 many TGTGCAAGTCGCACACTAGAGACTCCACGAAAGACCTATGGCTACACCTTC CASRTLETPRKTYGYTF
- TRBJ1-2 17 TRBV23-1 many TGCGCCAGCAGTGTTGTTGTGCTACGCAGAAAGACCTATGGCTACACCTTC CASSVVVLRRKTYGYTF
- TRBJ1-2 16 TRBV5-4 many TGTGCCAGCAAAACTGACGTACCAGGAAAGACCTATGGCTACACCTTC CASKTDVPGKTYGYTF